This TCR beta chain was recorded in a study of T-cell reconstitution after alpha-beta-depleted transplantation in children. Study-level points and caveats: Recipient T cells and thymic progenitors that survived gave rise to the high TCRbeta diversity observed at day 60 in some patients. In patients about two months after transplant, alpha-beta T cells reportedly arose from several hundred expanded graft clones. By one year post-transplant, T-cell counts and diversity largely arose from T cells that were newly produced.

Ten or more counts support this clonotype. Antigen: not known. This sample's TCRbeta library carried unique molecular identifier barcodes. One entry per CDR3 protein, called by TCRdb with MiXCR from the PCR reads. The sample shows a few hundred thousand distinct CDR3 sequences, less than 9.5% of them seen only once. The V gene's germline CDR1 is KGHSH and CDR2 LQKENI. This CDR3 spans 15 amino acids. V trimming: 2 bases; J trimming: 1 base; junction bases outside the gene matches: 3. The J gene is TRBJ2-3, the V gene TRBV18; 7 positions match TRBD1. The sequence derives from a female patient aged 2-15 years who had a stem cell transplant for Fanconi anemia, so the T cells may come from the graft donor. The source was peripheral blood, collected 360 days after TCRalphabeta/CD19-depleted stem cell transplant. The CDR3 is CASSPRQGGTDTQYF. The CDR3 DNA reads TGTGCCAGCTCACCAAGACAGGGCGGCACAGATACGCAGTATTTT.